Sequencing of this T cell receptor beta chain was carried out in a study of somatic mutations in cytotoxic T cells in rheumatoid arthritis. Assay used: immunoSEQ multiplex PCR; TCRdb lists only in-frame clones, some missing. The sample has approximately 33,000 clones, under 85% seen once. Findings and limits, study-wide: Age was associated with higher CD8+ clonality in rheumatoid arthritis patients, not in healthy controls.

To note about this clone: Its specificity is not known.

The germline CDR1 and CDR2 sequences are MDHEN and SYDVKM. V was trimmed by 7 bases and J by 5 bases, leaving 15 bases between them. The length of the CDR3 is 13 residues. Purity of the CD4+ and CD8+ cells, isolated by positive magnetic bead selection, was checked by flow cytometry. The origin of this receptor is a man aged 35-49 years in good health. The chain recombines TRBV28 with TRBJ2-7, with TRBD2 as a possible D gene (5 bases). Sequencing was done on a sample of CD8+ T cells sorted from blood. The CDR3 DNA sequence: TGTGCCAGCAACCGCCCGGGGAGAGACGAGCAGTACTTC. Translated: CASNRPGRDEQYF.